These T cell receptor beta chains were read from a single sample in a study of T cells after yellow fever vaccination. A single record per CDR3 protein comes from TCRdb applying MiXCR to the 5' RACE reads. The table has 250,000 to 400,000 distinct CDR3 sequences, around 4.4% seen once. The sequencing here drew on PBMCs, taken 15 days after the yellow fever booster vaccination. These receptors were taken from a man aged 18 to 30 who received the YFV17D yellow fever vaccine. The conserved cysteine and the conserved F or W are not part of the CDR3 here. Each record gives: V gene, J gene, CDR3 protein.

>TRBV5-1|TRBJ2-7
ASSSSTPSSGSEQY
>TRBV12-3/TRBV12-4|TRBJ1-2
ASSFHSPEDGYT
>TRBV3-1|TRBJ2-1
ASSPSLVPNEQF
>TRBV5-5|TRBJ1-6
ASSYGRFNNSPLH
>TRBV10-1|TRBJ1-5
ASTEQGKDQPQH
>TRBV20-1|TRBJ2-5
SARPLAGVYQETQY
>TRBV12-3/TRBV12-4|TRBJ2-5
ASNPGTSGGVMWETQY
>TRBV7-6|TRBJ1-1
ASSLGGDVSEAF
>TRBV4-1|TRBJ2-3
ASSQLGPPAGDTQY
>TRBV5-6|TRBJ1-5
ASRPTGGVQPQH
>TRBV5-1|TRBJ2-7
ASSLVSGQYEQY
>TRBV24-1|TRBJ2-2
ATSGRRDTGELF
>TRBV20-1|TRBJ2-5
SALASGGQETQY
>TRBV7-8|TRBJ2-3
ASRPPLVTDTQY
>TRBV20-1|TRBJ2-5
SVPGQGTMETQY
>TRBV15|TRBJ2-5
ATSSPGQAQETQY
>TRBV14|TRBJ2-7
ASSSIPYSEQY
>TRBV20-1|TRBJ1-2
SASHPSGILNGYT
>TRBV5-1|TRBJ2-3
ASSFDSGGLDTQY
>TRBV15|TRBJ2-5
ATSRSPGGAQETQY
>TRBV12-3/TRBV12-4|TRBJ1-6
ASSFKPQGYNSPLH
>TRBV12-3/TRBV12-4|TRBJ2-7
ASSAYSRPPYEQY
>TRBV9|TRBJ1-2
ASSVDSGYGYT
>TRBV5-1|TRBJ1-1
ASSLSGAPTEAF
>TRBV5-4|TRBJ2-3
ASSLINPSTDTQY
>TRBV4-3|TRBJ2-7
ASSHEGQGKDEQY
>TRBV4-3|TRBJ2-5
ASSQEIVGGSFQETQY
>TRBV5-1|TRBJ1-1
ATSGGLGAEAF
>TRBV7-2|TRBJ2-3
ASILRLAGGYTDTQY
>TRBV12-3/TRBV12-4|TRBJ2-1
ASSLKVGTGGLEQF
>TRBV18|TRBJ2-1
ASSPYGAYNEQF
>TRBV6-2/TRBV6-3|TRBJ1-2
ASRQGHYGYT
>TRBV20-1|TRBJ1-4
SARSGENEKLF
>TRBV7-9|TRBJ2-2
ASSLAPRGRGTGELF
>TRBV5-5|TRBJ1-5
ASSLDRLSGPGPQH
>TRBV5-1|TRBJ2-3
ASSPFLSGGGDTQY
>TRBV6-2/TRBV6-3|TRBJ1-1
ASSYDQFLNTEAF
>TRBV9|TRBJ1-3
ASSVGDGAFSGNTIY
>TRBV6-1|TRBJ1-4
ASRRQGAPTLSEKLF
>TRBV7-2|TRBJ1-1
ASSSGGHRNTEAF
>TRBV6-5|TRBJ1-5
ASSRGRINQPQH
>TRBV27|TRBJ2-7
ASSLAGVDEQY
>TRBV12-3/TRBV12-4|TRBJ1-2
ASSSWTEFGYT
>TRBV5-1|TRBJ2-7
ASSLAGLSGQY
>TRBV7-2|TRBJ2-5
ASSSLETQY
>TRBV18|TRBJ2-7
ASSPPGTTYEQY
>TRBV20-1|TRBJ1-1
SAREGLGLTEAF
>TRBV12-3/TRBV12-4|TRBJ1-3
ASRPNREGSGNTIY
>TRBV5-1|TRBJ2-7
ASSTGAGGLSYEQY
>TRBV7-2|TRBJ1-2
ASSPRDPSDGYT
>TRBV5-1|TRBJ1-5
ASSHGTETLHSNQPQH
>TRBV19|TRBJ2-1
ASSEVTGNSYNEQF
>TRBV3-1|TRBJ1-2
ASSHDPGTGGT
>TRBV29-1|TRBJ1-1
SVEDQQGAWTEAF
>TRBV6-5|TRBJ1-5
ASSTENQPQH